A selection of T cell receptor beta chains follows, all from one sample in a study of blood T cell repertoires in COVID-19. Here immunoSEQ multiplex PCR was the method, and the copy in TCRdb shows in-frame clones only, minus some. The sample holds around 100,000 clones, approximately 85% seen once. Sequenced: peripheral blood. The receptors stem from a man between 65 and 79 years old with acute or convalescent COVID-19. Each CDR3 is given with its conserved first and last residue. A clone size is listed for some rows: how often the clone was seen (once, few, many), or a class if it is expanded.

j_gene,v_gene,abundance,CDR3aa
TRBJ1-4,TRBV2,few,CASSEQGVGEKLFF
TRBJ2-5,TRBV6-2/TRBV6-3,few,CASSYPIDRSGETQYF
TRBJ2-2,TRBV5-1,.,CASSRGEAGTGELFF
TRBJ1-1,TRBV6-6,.,CASSSARGNTEAFF
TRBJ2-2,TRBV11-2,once,CASTFRTGGKTGELFF
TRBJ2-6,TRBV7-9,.,CASSPQGAGANVLTF
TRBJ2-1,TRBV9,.,CASSVDHYNEQFF
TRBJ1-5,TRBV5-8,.,CASSLETGRKNQPQHF
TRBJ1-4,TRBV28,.,CASSMTGLGEKLFF
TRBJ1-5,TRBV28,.,CASINLGQGPNQPQHF
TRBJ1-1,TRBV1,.,CTSSQGAQGAFF
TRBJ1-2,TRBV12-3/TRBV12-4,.,CASSTGLVYGYTF
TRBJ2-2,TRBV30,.,CAWRLAGTGELFF
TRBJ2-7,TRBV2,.,CASSESRGTAYEQYF
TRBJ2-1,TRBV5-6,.,CASSHTFGQGLGNEQFF
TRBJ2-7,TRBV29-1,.,CSARQSSYEQYF
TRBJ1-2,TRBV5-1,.,CASSDKTGTNYGYTF
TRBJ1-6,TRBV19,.,CASSARNSPLHF
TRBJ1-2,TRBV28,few,CASSNHRDSKDGYTF
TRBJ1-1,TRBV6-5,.,CASSYGSGLNTEAFF
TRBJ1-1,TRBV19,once,CASSRQGIEAFF
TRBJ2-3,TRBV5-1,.,CASSLDGTGVSGGDTQYF
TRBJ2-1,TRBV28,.,CASSPLTVNEQFF
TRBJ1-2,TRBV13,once,CASRLTQENYGYTF
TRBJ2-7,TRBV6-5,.,CASGSGTYEQYF
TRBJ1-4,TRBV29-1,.,CSVTGGGTGSEKLFF
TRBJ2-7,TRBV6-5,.,CASREGPYEQYF
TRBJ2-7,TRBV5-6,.,CASSLGRVGEQYF
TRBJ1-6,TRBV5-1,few,CASSSGQGRSPLHF